This T cell receptor beta chain was captured by sequencing in a study of blood T cells in healthy people across ages. Study-level findings and limits: Estimated diversity across one million T cells was deemed an underestimate.

Each of the donors had 9 to 10 milliliters of peripheral blood drawn into EDTA-treated Vacutainer tubes. V was pared by 4 bases and J by 8 bases, with 8 bases of the junction left unmatched. The CDR3 contains 14 residues. In germline, CDR1 is LGHDT, CDR2 YNNKEL (reference sequence). A second PCR of 7 to 11 cycles used a sample-barcoded 5' primer and a J-beta primer mix. TCRdb re-called the 5' RACE reads through MiXCR, storing one row per CDR3 protein. The data show about 1.8 million distinct CDR3 sequences, around 48% seen once. As concerns this clonotype: Its specificity is unknown.

The sequence was obtained from a woman aged 40-49 years in good health. The chain employs TRBV3-1 and TRBJ2-1; 7 bases fit TRBD1. Sequencing was performed on blood. The CDR3 DNA reads as TGTGCCAGCAGCCGACAGGGTAGTTTAGATGAGCAGTTCTTC. Protein: CASSRQGSLDEQFF.